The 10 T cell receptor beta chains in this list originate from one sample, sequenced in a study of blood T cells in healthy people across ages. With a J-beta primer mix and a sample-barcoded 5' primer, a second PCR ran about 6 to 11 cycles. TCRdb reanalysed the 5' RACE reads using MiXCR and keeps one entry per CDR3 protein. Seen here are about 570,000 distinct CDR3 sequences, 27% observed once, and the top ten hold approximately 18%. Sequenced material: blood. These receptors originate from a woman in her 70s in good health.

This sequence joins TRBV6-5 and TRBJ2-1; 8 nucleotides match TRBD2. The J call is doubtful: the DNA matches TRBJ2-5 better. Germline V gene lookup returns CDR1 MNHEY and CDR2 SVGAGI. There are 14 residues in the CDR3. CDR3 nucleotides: TGTGCCAGCACCAGGTCCAATCGGGGGGGGACCCAGTACTTC. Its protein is CASTRSNRGGTQYF.

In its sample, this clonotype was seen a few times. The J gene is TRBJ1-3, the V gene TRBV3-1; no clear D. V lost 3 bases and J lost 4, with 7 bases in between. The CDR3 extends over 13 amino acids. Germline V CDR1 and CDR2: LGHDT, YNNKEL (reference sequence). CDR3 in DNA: TGTGCCAGCAGCCAGGGTCAAGGAAACACCATATATTTT. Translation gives CASSQGQGNTIYF.

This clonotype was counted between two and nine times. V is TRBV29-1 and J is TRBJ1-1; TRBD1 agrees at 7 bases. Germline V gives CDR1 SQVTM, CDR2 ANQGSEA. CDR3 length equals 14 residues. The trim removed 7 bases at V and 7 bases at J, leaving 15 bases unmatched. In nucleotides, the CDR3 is TGCAGCGCGAGGGACAGCCACCCCTTAAGTGAAGCTTTCTTT. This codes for CSARDSHPLSEAFF. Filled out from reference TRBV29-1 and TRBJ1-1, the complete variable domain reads SAVISQKPSRDICQRGTSLTIQCQVDSQVTMMFWYRQQPGQSLTLIATANQGSEATYESGFVIDKFPISRPNLTFSTLTVSNMSPEDSSIYLCSARDSHPLSEAFFGQGTRLTVV.

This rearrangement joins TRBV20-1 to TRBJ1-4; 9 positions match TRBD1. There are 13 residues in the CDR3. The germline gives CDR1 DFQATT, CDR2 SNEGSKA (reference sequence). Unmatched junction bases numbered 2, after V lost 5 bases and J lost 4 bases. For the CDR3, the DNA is TGCAGTGCTCGACAGGGGGGTAATGAAAAACTGTTTTTT. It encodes CSARQGGNEKLFF.

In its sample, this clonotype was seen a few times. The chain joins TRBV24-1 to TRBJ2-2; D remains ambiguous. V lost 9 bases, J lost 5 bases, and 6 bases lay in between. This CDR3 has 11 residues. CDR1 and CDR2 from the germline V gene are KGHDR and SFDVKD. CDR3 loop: CATHPTGELFF. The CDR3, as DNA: TGTGCCACCCACCCGACCGGGGAGCTGTTTTTT.

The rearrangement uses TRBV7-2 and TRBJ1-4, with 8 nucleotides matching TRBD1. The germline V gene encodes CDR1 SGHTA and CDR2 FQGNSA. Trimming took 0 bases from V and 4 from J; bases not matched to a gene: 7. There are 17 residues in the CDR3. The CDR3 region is CASSLAQGGGSNEKLFF. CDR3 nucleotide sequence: TGTGCCAGCAGCTTAGCACAGGGGGGAGGTAGTAATGAAAAACTGTTTTTT.

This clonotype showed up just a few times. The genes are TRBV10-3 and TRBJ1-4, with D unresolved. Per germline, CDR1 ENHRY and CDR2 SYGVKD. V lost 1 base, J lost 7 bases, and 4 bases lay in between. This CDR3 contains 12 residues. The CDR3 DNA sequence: TGTGCCATCAGTGAGTTCGCTGAAAAACTGTTTTTT. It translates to CAISEFAEKLFF.

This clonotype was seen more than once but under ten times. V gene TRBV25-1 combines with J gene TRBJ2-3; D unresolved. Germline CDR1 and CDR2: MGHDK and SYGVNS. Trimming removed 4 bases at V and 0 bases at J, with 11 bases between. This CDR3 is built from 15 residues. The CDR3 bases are TGTGCCAGCAGTGCGCCCTTGCCGAGCACAGATACGCAGTATTTT. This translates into CASSAPLPSTDTQYF.

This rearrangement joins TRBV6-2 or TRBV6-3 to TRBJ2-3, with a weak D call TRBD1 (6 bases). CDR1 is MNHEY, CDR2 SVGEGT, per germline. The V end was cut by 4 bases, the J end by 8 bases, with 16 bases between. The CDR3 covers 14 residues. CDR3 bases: TGTGCCAGCAGTTTCGACAGGTCATGTAGTACGCAGTATTTT. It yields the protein CASSFDRSCSTQYF.

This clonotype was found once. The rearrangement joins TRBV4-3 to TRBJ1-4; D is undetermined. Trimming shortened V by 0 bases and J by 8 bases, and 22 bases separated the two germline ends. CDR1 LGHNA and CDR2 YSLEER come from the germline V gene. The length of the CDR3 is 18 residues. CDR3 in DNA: TGCGCCAGCAGCCAAGATCCCCAGGACCTCCTAATAGGCGAAAAACTGTTTTTT. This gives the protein CASSQDPQDLLIGEKLFF.